This T cell receptor (beta chain) was sequenced during a study of blood T cell repertoires in COVID-19 (dated by TCRdb to about 2020). Some background on the complete study: Samples from collaborators originated in the United States, Italy and Spain and spanned both the acute and convalescent phases of COVID-19. Samples were obtained from the ongoing ImmuneRACE study (first 160 participants) and from over a thousand subjects provided by 6 global collaborators. HLA class I and class II types, where available, came from metadata supplied by the sample provider rather than from assay-based typing. Deeply sampled blood TCRbeta repertoires from subjects exposed to, actively infected with, or recovered from COVID-19 were included in the dataset. The repertoires were made available in a free public database intended to serve as a resource for research on the immune response to SARS-CoV-2. Nearly every sample came with metadata listing a de-identified subject ID, COVID-19 status, age in years and sex. The material from the prospective study consisted of cDNA or gDNA derived from T cells, B-cell-depleted T cells, or PBMCs.

Notes on this clone: What antigen it recognizes has not been identified. No base qualities exist here, and no much larger clone lies one base off it.

The immunoSEQ Assay, a bias-controlled multiplex PCR, was used to amplify TCRbeta CDR3 regions from genomic DNA. Turning to the authors' computational methods: The number of nucleated cells in each sample was estimated from the amplification of reference gene primers within the assay. Sequence reads were collapsed and filtered to measure the absolute abundance of every unique TCRbeta CDR3 rearrangement. Productive Simpson clonality was computed per sample as the square root of Simpson's diversity index over productive rearrangements. TCRdb mirrors the immuneACCESS table, restricted to in-frame sequences. Some clones are absent from its copies; in checked studies, under half trace to an unresolved V gene, and the reason for the others is unknown. The DNA was the basis for D and trimming; V, J and clone size are from that table. This sample is represented by some 60,000 clones; about 88% of them were singletons. Together, the top ten hold 1.3% of the sample.

Each collaborating institution followed its own protocols to collect whole blood in K2EDTA tubes. For TCRbeta analysis, collaborators shipped samples as frozen whole blood, isolated PBMCs, or DNA extracted from either of those sample types. In the germline V gene, CDR1 corresponds to MNHEY and CDR2 to SVGEGT. V sheds 2 bases and J sheds 6 bases, leaving 5 bases between their ends. From the cysteine up to the phenylalanine, the CDR3 has a length of 12 residues. Only CDR3 DNA is held: 36 bases, read in frame from base 1. Summary of the overall study and its limitations: How much clinical and demographic metadata was included differed by source and by participant, and the metadata was provided uncurated.

The sequence was collected from a man aged 55 to 70 with acute or convalescent COVID-19. The sequence links TRBV6-2 or TRBV6-3 to TRBJ1-5; the D segment cannot be called with confidence. Input material: peripheral blood. The CDR3 protein is CASSYDIQPQHF. DNA sequence: TGTGCCAGCAGTTACGACATTCAGCCCCAGCATTTT.